The clone carrying this T cell receptor beta chain was counted a few times. This record comes from a study of blood T cell repertoires in COVID-19. Study-level information: PBMCs, B-cell-depleted T cells, or T cells provided the cDNA or gDNA that made up the material.

Germline V gene sequence: CDR1 SGHRS, CDR2 YFSETQ. The ends were cut back, 3 bases at V and 6 bases at J, with 13 bases in the middle. This CDR3 has 15 amino acids. Original data processing: From reference gene primer amplification, estimates of nucleated cell counts were derived. Data came from immunoSEQ multiplex PCR; TCRdb stores just in-frame clones and leaves some out. Clonal size and the V and J genes are those of that table, whereas D and trimming came from the DNA. Of under 200,000 clones in the sample, approximately 81% were seen once. All enrollees were roughly 18 to 89 years old and from approximately 24 US areas.

J is TRBJ1-6 and V is TRBV5-1; D unresolved. This sequence was found in a woman between 40 and 55 years old with acute COVID-19. Sequencing used PBMCs or T cells enriched from blood (not recorded which). The CDR3 region is CASSYRQTGNSPLHF. The CDR3 region has the DNA TGCGCCAGCAGCTACCGGCAAACGGGTAATTCACCCCTCCACTTT.